The 9 T cell receptor beta chains in this list originate from one sample, sequenced in a study of blood T cell repertoires in COVID-19 (dated by TCRdb to 2018 to 2020). Library generation was performed with the immunoSEQ multiplex PCR assay. TCRdb obtained this table from immuneACCESS and retained in-frame rearrangements with V and J assigned. These tables miss some clones; where compared with another copy, unresolved V genes account for less than half of the shortfall, and the remainder is unexplained. The sample table shows over 300,000 clones, and roughly 85% are seen once. Clones ranked in the top ten supply 5.5% to 7% of the sample. The source material was PBMCs or T cells enriched from blood (not recorded which). These TCRs come from a woman under 40 who had recovered from COVID-19.

V is TRBV20-1 and J is TRBJ1-1; D is unclear. Germline CDR1 DFQATT, CDR2 SNEGSKA (reference sequence). The V and J ends lost 3 bases and 5 bases respectively, with 10 bases between them. This CDR3 comprises 12 residues. The CDR3 DNA sequence: TGCAGTGCTAGTTCTTTCGCGACTGAAGCTTTCTTT. Amino acid sequence: CSASSFATEAFF.

The chain joins TRBV19 to TRBJ2-2; D ambiguous. The CDR3 runs to 12 residues. Looked up from germline, CDR1 is LNHDA and CDR2 is SQIVND (reference sequence). V lost 1 base, J lost 5 bases, and 2 bases lay in between. The CDR3 nucleotides read TGTGCCAGTAGTATAGTAACCGGGGAGCTGTTTTTT. Protein sequence: CASSIVTGELFF.

V usage is TRBV10-3 and J usage is TRBJ1-1; D perhaps matches TRBD1 (5 bases). V dropped 3 bases and J dropped 1 base, with 12 bases sitting between them. The germline CDR1 and CDR2 sequences are ENHRY and SYGVKD. The CDR3 is 15 amino acids. The CDR3 sequence: CAISEPGHANTEAFF. The CDR3 coding sequence is TGTGCCATCAGTGAACCCGGACACGCGAACACTGAAGCTTTCTTT.

The V and J genes are TRBV5-1 and TRBJ1-2, with 9 bases identical to TRBD1. J gave up 7 bases and V 4 bases, and 8 bases lay outside the gene matches. CDR1 and CDR2 from the germline V gene are SGHRS and YFSETQ. The CDR3 totals 14 residues. The CDR3 loop reads CASSGGQGLSGYTF. The CDR3 coding sequence is TGCGCCAGCAGCGGCGGACAGGGGTTGAGTGGCTACACCTTC.

This chain connects TRBV5-6 to TRBJ2-7, with a possible D match to TRBD2 (6 bases). With 5 bases removed from V and 0 bases from J, the gap between germline ends came to 15 bases. CDR3 length: 15 amino acids. Germline CDR1 reads SGHDT; CDR2 reads YYEEEE. CDR3 sequence reads: CASSKGLPSSYEQYF. The DNA of the CDR3 is TGTGCCAGCAGTAAGGGACTCCCGAGCTCCTACGAGCAGTACTTC.

The chain joins TRBV28 to TRBJ2-5; 7 nucleotides agree with TRBD1. The CDR3 sequence is 14 residues long. Germline lookup yields CDR1 MDHEN and CDR2 SYDVKM. V dropped 6 bases and J dropped 4; count of bases not matched to a gene: 8. CDR3 residues: CASSRRQGRETQYF. The CDR3 DNA reads as TGTGCCAGCAGCCGGAGACAGGGTCGAGAGACCCAGTACTTC.

The V call is TRBV9, the J call TRBJ2-6; D is perhaps TRBD1 (5 bases). Germline V gene lookup returns CDR1 SGDLS and CDR2 YYNGEE. This CDR3 is 16 amino acids long. The V end lost 6 bases, the J end lost 0 bases, and 13 bases lay between the germline ends. The DNA of the CDR3 is TGTGCCAGCAATAGGGGTTCGAGCTCTGGGGCCAACGTCCTGACTTTC. It yields the protein CASNRGSSSGANVLTF.

Only one count was recorded for this clone. J is TRBJ2-7 and V is TRBV19, with D possibly being TRBD1 (5 bases). Germline CDR1 reads LNHDA; CDR2 reads SQIVND (reference sequence). CDR3 length: 15 amino acids. Trimming removed 5 bases at V and 0 bases at J, with 14 bases between. As DNA, the CDR3 is TGTGCCAGTAGTTATTCAGGGATAAGCTCCTACGAGCAGTACTTC. Its translation is CASSYSGISSYEQYF. Looking up the rest from reference TRBV19 and TRBJ2-7 gives the full variable domain: DGGITQSPKYLFRKEGQNVTLSCEQNLNHDAMYWYRQDPGQGLRLIYYSQIVNDFQKGDIAEGYSVSREKKESFPLTVTSAQKNPTAFYLCASSYSGISSYEQYFGPGTRLTVT.

This clone was recorded a few times. Written as DNA, the CDR3 is TGTGCCAGCAGTGAACTGGGGACACCCTATGGCTACACCTTC. Translated, it gives CASSELGTPYGYTF. The chain combines TRBV25-1 with TRBJ1-2, with a weak D call TRBD1 (6 bases). Germline CDR1 MGHDK, CDR2 SYGVNS. The CDR3 has 14 residues. V was cut by 2 bases and J by 4 bases, with 11 bases left in between.